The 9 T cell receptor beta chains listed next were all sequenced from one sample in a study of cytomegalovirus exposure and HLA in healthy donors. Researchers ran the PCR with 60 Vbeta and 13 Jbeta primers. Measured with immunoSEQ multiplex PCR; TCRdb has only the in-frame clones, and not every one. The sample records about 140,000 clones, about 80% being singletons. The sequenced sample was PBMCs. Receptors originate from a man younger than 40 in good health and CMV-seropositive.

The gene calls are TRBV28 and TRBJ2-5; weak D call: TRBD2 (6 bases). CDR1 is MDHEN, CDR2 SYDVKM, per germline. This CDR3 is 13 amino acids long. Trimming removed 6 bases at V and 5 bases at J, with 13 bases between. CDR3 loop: CASREGSVETQYF. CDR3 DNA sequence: TGTGCCAGCAGGGAGGGGTCGGTGGAGACCCAGTACTTC.

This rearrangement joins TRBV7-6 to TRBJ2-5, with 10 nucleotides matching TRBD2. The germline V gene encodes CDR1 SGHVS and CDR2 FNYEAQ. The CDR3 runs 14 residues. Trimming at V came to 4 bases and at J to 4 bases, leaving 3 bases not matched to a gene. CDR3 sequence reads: CASSSSSGRETQYF. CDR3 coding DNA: TGTGCCAGCAGCTCTTCTAGCGGGAGAGAGACCCAGTACTTC.

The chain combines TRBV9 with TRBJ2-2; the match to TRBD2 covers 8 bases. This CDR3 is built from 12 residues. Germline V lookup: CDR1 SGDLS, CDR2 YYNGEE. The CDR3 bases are TGTGCGTGCGGGAGGTCCACCGGGGAGCTGTTTTTT. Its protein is CACGRSTGELFF.

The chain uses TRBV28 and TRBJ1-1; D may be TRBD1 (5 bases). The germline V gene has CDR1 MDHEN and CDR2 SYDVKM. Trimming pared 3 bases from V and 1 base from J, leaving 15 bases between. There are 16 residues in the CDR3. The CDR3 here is CASSLGGWGGNTEAFF. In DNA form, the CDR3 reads TGTGCCAGCAGTTTGGGCGGGTGGGGGGGGAACACTGAAGCTTTCTTT.

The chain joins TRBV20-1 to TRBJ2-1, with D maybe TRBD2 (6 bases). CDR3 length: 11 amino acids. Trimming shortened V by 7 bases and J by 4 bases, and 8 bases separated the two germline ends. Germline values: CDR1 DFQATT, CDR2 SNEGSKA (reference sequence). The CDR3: CSGTKYNEQFF. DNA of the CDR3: TGCAGTGGGACTAAATACAATGAGCAGTTCTTC.

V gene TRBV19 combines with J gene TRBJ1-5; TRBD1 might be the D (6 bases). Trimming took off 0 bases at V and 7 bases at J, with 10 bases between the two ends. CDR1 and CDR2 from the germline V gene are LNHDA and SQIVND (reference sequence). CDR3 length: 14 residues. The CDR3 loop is CASSIEGRGQPQHF. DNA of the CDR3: TGTGCCAGTAGTATAGAAGGCAGGGGACAGCCCCAGCATTTT. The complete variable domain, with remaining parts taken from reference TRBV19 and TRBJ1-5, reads DGGITQSPKYLFRKEGQNVTLSCEQNLNHDAMYWYRQDPGQGLRLIYYSQIVNDFQKGDIAEGYSVSREKKESFPLTVTSAQKNPTAFYLCASSIEGRGQPQHFGDGTRLSIL.

CDR3 amino acids: CASSSGQDYEQYF. CDR3 DNA: TGTGCCAGCAGTTCGGGACAGGACTACGAGCAGTACTTC. V usage is TRBV6-5 and J usage is TRBJ2-7; TRBD1 agrees at 8 bases. V lost 4 bases and J lost 3; bases outside the gene matches: 2. This CDR3 has 13 amino acids. Per the germline V gene, CDR1 is MNHEY and CDR2 is SVGAGI.

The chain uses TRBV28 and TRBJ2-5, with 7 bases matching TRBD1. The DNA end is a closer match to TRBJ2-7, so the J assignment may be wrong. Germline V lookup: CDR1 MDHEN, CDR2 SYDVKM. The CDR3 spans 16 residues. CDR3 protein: CASSLSRDSLSYEQYF. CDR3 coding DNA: TGTGCCAGCAGTTTAAGCCGGGACAGCCTTTCCTACGAGCAGTACTTC.

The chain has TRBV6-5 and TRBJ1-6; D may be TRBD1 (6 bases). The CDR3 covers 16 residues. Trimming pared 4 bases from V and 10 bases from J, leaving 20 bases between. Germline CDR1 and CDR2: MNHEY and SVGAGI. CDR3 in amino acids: CASSSLGAGMVSPLHF. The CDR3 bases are TGTGCCAGCAGTTCGTTGGGGGCAGGGATGGTGTCACCCCTCCACTTT.